The 28 T cell receptor beta chains reported below all come from one sample, sequenced in a study of blood T cell repertoires in COVID-19. Sequencing was performed with immunoSEQ multiplex PCR; in TCRdb, only in-frame clones are kept and a portion is missing. The table lists some 20,000 clones, over 75% of them singletons. The sample taken for sequencing was peripheral blood. The receptors shown here come from a human donor in a cohort sampled during active COVID-19.

The V and J genes are TRBV7-9 and TRBJ2-2, with a weak D call TRBD1 (6 bases). Germline V gene lookup returns CDR1 SEHNR and CDR2 FQNEAQ (reference sequence). V lost 1 base, J lost 1 base, and 13 bases lay in between. The CDR3 is 17 amino acids. The CDR3 DNA reads as TGTGCCAGCAGCTTAGTTCGACAGGCGCGGAACACCGGGGAGCTGTTTTTT. Its protein is CASSLVRQARNTGELFF.

The J gene is TRBJ2-7, the V gene TRBV6-5; the match to TRBD2 covers 8 bases. The CDR3 has 13 residues. The V gene's germline CDR1 is MNHEY and CDR2 SVGAGI. V shed 2 bases and J 3 bases; nucleotides not matched to a gene: 0. Here the CDR3 reads CASSYRGGYEQYF. DNA for the CDR3: TGTGCCAGCAGTTACCGGGGGGGCTACGAGCAGTACTTC.

The rearrangement links TRBV18 to TRBJ2-4, with D perhaps matching TRBD2 (5 bases). This CDR3 has 15 residues. Germline assignment: CDR1 KGHSH and CDR2 LQKENI. Trimming cost V 2 bases and J 7 bases, with 15 bases left between them. This CDR3 reads CASSPGLTSGNIQYF. The CDR3 nucleotides read TGTGCCAGCTCACCAGGTTTGACCTCGGGGAACATTCAGTACTTC.

This rearrangement joins TRBV2 to TRBJ1-1; no firm D call. This CDR3 spans 15 amino acids. The V end was cut by 6 bases, the J end by 1 base, with 15 bases between. Germline CDR1 and CDR2: SNHLY and FYNNEI. The CDR3 sequence is CASRPDGVANTEAFF. The CDR3 DNA is TGTGCCAGCAGGCCTGATGGTGTGGCGAACACTGAAGCTTTCTTT.

The chain has TRBV14 and TRBJ1-1; 7 positions agree with TRBD1. J gave up 2 bases and V 8 bases, and 5 bases lay outside the gene matches. Germline CDR1 reads SGHDN; CDR2 reads FVKESK. The CDR3 contains 13 residues. CDR3 sequence (DNA): TGTGCCAGCTCCGGGACAGTCAACACTGAAGCTTTCTTT. Amino acid sequence: CASSGTVNTEAFF.

This chain uses TRBV11-3 with TRBJ2-1, with TRBD1 as a possible D gene (6 bases). Germline lookup yields CDR1 SGHNT and CDR2 YENEEA. The CDR3 covers 15 residues. The germline V and J ends were trimmed by 5 bases and 2 bases, with 13 bases remaining between them. The CDR3 DNA is TGTGCCAGCAGCCCGTCGGGGACACCCTACAATGAGCAGTTCTTC. Translated, it gives CASSPSGTPYNEQFF.

The chain recombines TRBV6-2 or TRBV6-3 with TRBJ1-6; D unclear. From germline, CDR1 is MNHEY and CDR2 SVGEGT. V dropped 4 bases and J dropped 3 bases, with 16 bases sitting between them. The CDR3 is 17 amino acids. Here the CDR3 reads CASSLLPPGSYNSPLHF. CDR3 DNA: TGTGCCAGCAGTTTACTCCCGCCGGGAAGCTATAATTCACCCCTCCACTTT.

This clone has only a few counts. V and J are TRBV7-8 and TRBJ2-5; perhaps TRBD2 as D (6 bases). The germline V and J ends were trimmed by 1 base and 2 bases, with 8 bases remaining between them. This CDR3 region has 14 residues. Germline loops: CDR1 SGHVS, CDR2 FQNEAQ. The CDR3 DNA sequence: TGTGCCAGCAGCTTAGGGCTAGCGCAAGAGACCCAGTACTTC. This gives the protein CASSLGLAQETQYF. Drawing the rest from reference TRBV7-8 and TRBJ2-5, the complete variable domain is GAGVSQSPRYKVAKRGQDVALRCDPISGHVSLFWYQQALGQGPEFLTYFQNEAQLDKSGLPSDRFFAERPEGSVSTLKIQRTQQEDSAVYLCASSLGLAQETQYFGPGTRLLVL.

The CDR3: CASSPPGLGSYNEQFF. CDR3 bases: TGTGCCAGCTCACCACCGGGACTAGGGTCCTACAATGAGCAGTTCTTC. The chain combines TRBV18 with TRBJ2-1; 8 bases line up with TRBD2. This CDR3 has 16 amino acids. V shed 0 bases, J shed 1 base, and the junction held 2 bases outside the gene matches. From germline, CDR1 is KGHSH and CDR2 LQKENI.

V usage is TRBV28 and J usage is TRBJ2-2, with 7 bases aligning to TRBD1. V shed 2 bases and J 3 bases; nucleotides not matched to a gene: 3. The CDR3 extends over 15 amino acids. Germline CDR1 is MDHEN and CDR2 is SYDVKM. The CDR3 DNA reads as TGTGCCAGCAGTTTAATAGGGGGCGACACCGGGGAGCTGTTTTTT. It translates to CASSLIGGDTGELFF.

The chain has TRBV19 and TRBJ1-2, with a weak D call TRBD1 (6 bases). Germline loops: CDR1 LNHDA, CDR2 SQIVND (reference sequence). Deletions cut 3 bases from V and 8 bases from J, with 22 bases between. The CDR3 extends over 16 amino acids. CDR3 sequence reads: CASSMVRGTVLQGYTF. CDR3 nucleotides: TGTGCCAGTAGTATGGTTAGGGGGACGGTTCTTCAGGGCTACACCTTC.

The chain combines TRBV5-4 with TRBJ2-7; 7 bases are shared with TRBD1. Per germline, CDR1 SGHNT and CDR2 YYREEE (reference sequence). J gave up 4 bases and V 2 bases, and 3 bases lay outside the gene matches. CDR3 length: 13 residues. The CDR3 loop reads CASSFGTAYEQYF. The CDR3 DNA is TGTGCCAGCAGCTTTGGGACAGCTTACGAGCAGTACTTC.

V and J are TRBV7-3 and TRBJ2-7; 10 nucleotides align to TRBD2. The germline V gene encodes CDR1 SGHTA and CDR2 FQGTGA. The CDR3 is 15 amino acids. With 5 bases clipped from V and 1 base from J, the junction kept 5 bases outside the gene matches. Here the CDR3 reads CASSNGLADSYEQYF. The CDR3 DNA follows: TGTGCCAGCAGCAATGGACTAGCGGATTCCTACGAGCAGTACTTC.

The chain couples TRBV28 to TRBJ1-2; TRBD1 matches 7 bases. The junction had 7 bases not matched to a gene; V was cut back by 8 bases and J by 4 bases. This CDR3 comprises 13 residues. Germline V CDR1 and CDR2: MDHEN, SYDVKM. The CDR3 sequence: CASLPQGPYGYTF. For the CDR3, the DNA is TGTGCCAGCCTCCCACAGGGGCCCTATGGCTACACCTTC.

This clone has only a few counts. V and J are TRBV6-5 and TRBJ1-1; TRBD1 matches 7 bases. The germline gives CDR1 MNHEY, CDR2 SVGAGI. The CDR3 runs 15 residues. V gave up 6 bases and J gave up 3 bases; unmatched junction bases: 10. DNA for the CDR3: TGTGCCAGCAGCCTTACGCAAACAGGGGACACTGAAGCTTTCTTT. Encoded protein: CASSLTQTGDTEAFF.

A single count supports this clone. J is TRBJ2-7 and V is TRBV2; the D is unclear. The germline V gene encodes CDR1 SNHLY and CDR2 FYNNEI. Trimming stripped 1 base from V and 4 bases from J, with 5 bases between. The CDR3 has 12 amino acids. The CDR3 coding sequence is TGTGCCAGCAGTGAAGATGAGTACGAGCAGTACTTC. Translation gives CASSEDEYEQYF. The whole variable domain, filled in from reference TRBV2 and TRBJ2-7, reads EPEVTQTPSHQVTQMGQEVILRCVPISNHLYFYWYRQILGQKVEFLVSFYNNEISEKSEIFDDQFSVERPDGSNFTLKIRSTKLEDSAMYFCASSEDEYEQYFGPGTRLTVT.

The count of this clone is one. This chain links TRBV9 with TRBJ1-2; D gene uncertain. This CDR3 region has 14 residues. Trimming pared 1 base from V and 6 bases from J, leaving 13 bases between. Per germline, CDR1 SGDLS and CDR2 YYNGEE. The CDR3 loop reads CASSVLSGVNGYTF. CDR3 coding DNA: TGTGCCAGCAGCGTACTGTCCGGGGTTAATGGCTACACCTTC. The variable domain in full, with the rest retrieved from reference TRBV9 and TRBJ1-2, is DSGVTQTPKHLITATGQRVTLRCSPRSGDLSVYWYQQSLDQGLQFLIQYYNGEERAKGNILERFSAQQFPDLHSELNLSSLELGDSALYFCASSVLSGVNGYTFGSGTRLTVV.

This clone was seen a few times. The chain combines TRBV6-6 with TRBJ2-3, with D possibly matching TRBD2 (5 bases). Germline CDR1 reads MNHNY; CDR2 reads SVGAGI (reference sequence). V was pared by 6 bases and J by 0 bases, with 16 bases between. The CDR3 has 16 amino acids. CDR3 region: CASSERLIASTDTQYF. The CDR3 nucleotides are TGTGCCAGCAGCGAGAGACTAATTGCTAGCACAGATACGCAGTATTTT.

The rearrangement joins TRBV20-1 to TRBJ2-7; the D gene is possibly TRBD2 (6 bases). This CDR3 spans 15 amino acids. Deletions cut 3 bases from V and 1 base from J, with 16 bases between. Germline CDR1 is DFQATT and CDR2 is SNEGSKA (reference sequence). CDR3 sequence reads: CSASPGVGTSYEQYF. The CDR3 bases are TGCAGTGCTAGTCCGGGAGTCGGGACTTCCTACGAGCAGTACTTC.

This clone was seen a handful of times. This sequence joins TRBV5-6 and TRBJ2-4, with 9 bases fitting TRBD1. Trimming took 4 bases from V and 6 from J; bases not matched to a gene: 5. CDR1 and CDR2 (germline): SGHDT, YYEEEE. The CDR3 consists of 14 residues. The chain's CDR3 is CASSPGQGGNIQYF. The CDR3 DNA sequence: TGTGCCAGCAGCCCGGGACAGGGTGGAAACATTCAGTACTTC.

The chain employs TRBV19 and TRBJ2-7, with 12 bases aligning to TRBD2. Germline values: CDR1 LNHDA, CDR2 SQIVND (reference sequence). V lost 5 bases and J lost 3; bases outside the gene matches: 14. The CDR3 is 18 residues long. The CDR3 bases are TGTGCCAGTAGTCCTCTAGCGGGAGGGGGAGATTCTATCTACGAGCAGTACTTC. Residues: CASSPLAGGGDSIYEQYF.

This clone has only one observation. DNA of the CDR3: TGTGCCAGCAGCCCCCGCAGGGGAACTGAAGCTTTCTTT. As protein: CASSPRRGTEAFF. The V call is TRBV7-2, the J call TRBJ1-1, with D perhaps matching TRBD1 (6 bases). V dropped 5 bases and J dropped 5 bases, with 12 bases sitting between them. CDR1 SGHTA and CDR2 FQGNSA come from the germline V gene. The CDR3 contains 13 residues. The full variable domain, in which reference TRBV7-2 and TRBJ1-1 provide the parts outside the CDR3, is GAGVSQSPSNKVTEKGKDVELRCDPISGHTALYWYRQSLGQGLEFLIYFQGNSAPDKSGLPSDRFSAERTGGSVSTLTIQRTQQEDSAVYLCASSPRRGTEAFFGQGTRLTVV.

The chain uses TRBV6-4 and TRBJ2-1; 7 bases fit TRBD2. CDR1 is MRHNA, CDR2 SNTAGT, per germline. The CDR3 consists of 15 residues. Losses at the gene ends were 3 bases for V and 4 bases for J; bases not matched to a gene: 6. This chain's CDR3 is CASSEGRGPYNEQFF. DNA for the CDR3: TGTGCCAGCAGTGAAGGGAGGGGACCTTACAATGAGCAGTTCTTC.

This clone has only a few counts. The chain carries TRBV18 and TRBJ2-1; 11 bases are a match to TRBD2. The germline V gene encodes CDR1 KGHSH and CDR2 LQKENI. The V gene end was trimmed by 2 bases and the J gene end by 6 bases; junction bases not matched to a gene: 6. This CDR3 is 16 amino acids long. The CDR3 reads CASSPINGLAGNEQFF. The CDR3 DNA reads TGTGCCAGCTCACCAATAAACGGACTAGCGGGCAATGAGCAGTTCTTC. Looking up the rest from reference TRBV18 and TRBJ2-1 gives the full variable domain: NAGVMQNPRHLVRRRGQEARLRCSPMKGHSHVYWYRQLPEEGLKFMVYLQKENIIDESGMPKERFSAEFPKEGPSILRIQQVVRGDSAAYFCASSPINGLAGNEQFFGPGTRLTVL.

The chain uses TRBV18 and TRBJ2-1; D is undetermined. Germline-derived CDR1 and CDR2 are KGHSH and LQKENI. The CDR3 is 13 amino acids. Between the trimmed V and J ends, which lost 0 bases and 10 bases, there was a span of 10 bases. Written as DNA, the CDR3 is TGTGCCAGCTCACCACCTTCGGGTAGCGAGCAGTTCTTC. Translating gives CASSPPSGSEQFF.

This chain links TRBV7-2 with TRBJ2-5; tentatively, D is TRBD2 (6 bases). The CDR3 sequence is 14 residues long. Per the germline V gene, CDR1 is SGHTA and CDR2 is FQGNSA. Trimming took 4 bases from V and 6 from J, leaving 15 bases between them. The CDR3: CASSSYGSRQTQYF. CDR3 bases: TGTGCCAGCAGCTCGTACGGGAGTCGGCAGACCCAGTACTTC.

The chain employs TRBV5-4 and TRBJ2-3; a weak D match, TRBD2 (6 bases). CDR3 length equals 15 residues. Germline CDR1 reads SGHNT; CDR2 reads YYREEE (reference sequence). The V and J ends lost 2 bases and 0 bases respectively, with 10 bases between them. The DNA of the CDR3 is TGTGCCAGCAGCTTAGGGAGGCGAAGCACAGATACGCAGTATTTT. Protein: CASSLGRRSTDTQYF.

The chain is built from TRBV28 and TRBJ2-5, with a tentative D call TRBD2 (6 bases). Per the germline V gene, CDR1 is MDHEN and CDR2 is SYDVKM. This CDR3 has 14 amino acids. The germline V and J ends were trimmed by 3 bases and 2 bases, with 10 bases remaining between them. The CDR3 sequence: CASSFGTSQETQYF. DNA for the CDR3: TGTGCCAGCAGTTTTGGGACTTCTCAAGAGACCCAGTACTTC.